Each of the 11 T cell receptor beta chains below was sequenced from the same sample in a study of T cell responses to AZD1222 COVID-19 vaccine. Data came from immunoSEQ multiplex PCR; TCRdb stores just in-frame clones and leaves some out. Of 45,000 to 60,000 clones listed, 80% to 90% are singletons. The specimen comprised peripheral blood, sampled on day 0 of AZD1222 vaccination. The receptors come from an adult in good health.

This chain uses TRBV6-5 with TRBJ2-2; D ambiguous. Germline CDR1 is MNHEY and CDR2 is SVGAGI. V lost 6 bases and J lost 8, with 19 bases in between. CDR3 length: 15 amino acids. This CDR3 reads CASSPPGWSAGELFF. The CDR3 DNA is TGTGCCAGCAGCCCCCCTGGGTGGTCGGCGGGGGAGCTGTTTTTT.

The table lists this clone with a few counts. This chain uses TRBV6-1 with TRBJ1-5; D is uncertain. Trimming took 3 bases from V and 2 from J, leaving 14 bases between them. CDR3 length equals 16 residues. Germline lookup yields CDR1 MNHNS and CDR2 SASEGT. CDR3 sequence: CASSDVGFNGNQPQHF. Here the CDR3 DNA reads TGTGCCAGCAGTGATGTGGGGTTTAATGGCAATCAGCCCCAGCATTTT.

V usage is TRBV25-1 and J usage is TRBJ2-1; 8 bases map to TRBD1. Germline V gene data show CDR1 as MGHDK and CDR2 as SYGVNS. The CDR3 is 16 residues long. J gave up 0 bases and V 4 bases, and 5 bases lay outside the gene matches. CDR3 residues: CASSGNRGTSYNEQFF. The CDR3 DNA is TGTGCCAGCAGTGGAAACAGGGGGACCTCCTACAATGAGCAGTTCTTC.

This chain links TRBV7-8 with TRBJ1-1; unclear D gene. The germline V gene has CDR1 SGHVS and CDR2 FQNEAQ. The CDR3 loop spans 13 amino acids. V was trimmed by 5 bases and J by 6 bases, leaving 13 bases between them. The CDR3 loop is CASSLDWSSEAFF. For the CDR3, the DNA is TGTGCCAGCAGCCTAGATTGGAGCTCTGAAGCTTTCTTT.

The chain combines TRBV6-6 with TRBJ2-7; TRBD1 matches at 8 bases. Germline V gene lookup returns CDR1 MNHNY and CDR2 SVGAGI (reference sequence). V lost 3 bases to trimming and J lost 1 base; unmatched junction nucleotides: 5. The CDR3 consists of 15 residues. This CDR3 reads CASSYGQGASYEQYF. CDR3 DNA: TGTGCCAGCAGTTATGGGCAGGGGGCTTCCTACGAGCAGTACTTC.

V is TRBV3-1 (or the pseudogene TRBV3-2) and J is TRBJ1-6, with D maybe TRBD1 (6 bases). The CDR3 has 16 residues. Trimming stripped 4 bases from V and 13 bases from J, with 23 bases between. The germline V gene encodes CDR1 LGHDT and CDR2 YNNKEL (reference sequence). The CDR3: CASSLQRQAVRTPLHF. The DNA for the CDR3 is TGTGCCAGCAGCCTACAGAGACAGGCGGTTCGCACCCCCCTCCACTTT.

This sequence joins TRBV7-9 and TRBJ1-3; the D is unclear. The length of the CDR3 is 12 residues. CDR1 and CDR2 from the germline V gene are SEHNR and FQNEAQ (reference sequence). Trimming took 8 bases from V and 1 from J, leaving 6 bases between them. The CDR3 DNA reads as TGTGCCAGCGCCATTTCTGGAAACACCATATATTTT. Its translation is CASAISGNTIYF.

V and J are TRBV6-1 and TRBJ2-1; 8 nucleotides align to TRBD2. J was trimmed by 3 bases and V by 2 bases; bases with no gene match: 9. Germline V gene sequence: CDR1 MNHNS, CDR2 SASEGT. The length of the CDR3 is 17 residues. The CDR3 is CASSEYHATSVYNEQFF. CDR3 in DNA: TGTGCCAGCAGTGAATACCATGCGACTAGCGTCTACAATGAGCAGTTCTTC.

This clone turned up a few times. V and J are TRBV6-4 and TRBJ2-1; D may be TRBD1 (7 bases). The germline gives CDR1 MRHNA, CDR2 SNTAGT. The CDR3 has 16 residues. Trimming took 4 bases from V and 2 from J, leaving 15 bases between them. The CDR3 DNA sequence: TGTGCCAGCAGTGTTCGGGGGACAGATACCTACAATGAGCAGTTCTTC. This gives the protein CASSVRGTDTYNEQFF.

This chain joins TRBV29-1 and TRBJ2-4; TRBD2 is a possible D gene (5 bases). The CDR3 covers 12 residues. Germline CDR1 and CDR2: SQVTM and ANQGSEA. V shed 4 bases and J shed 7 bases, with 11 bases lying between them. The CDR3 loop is CSVAAGSNIQYF. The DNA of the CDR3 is TGCAGCGTTGCCGCGGGTTCGAACATTCAGTACTTC.

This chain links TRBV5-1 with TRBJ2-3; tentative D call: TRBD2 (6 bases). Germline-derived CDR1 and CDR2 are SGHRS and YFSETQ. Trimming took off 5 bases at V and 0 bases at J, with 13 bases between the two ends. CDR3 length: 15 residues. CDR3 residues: CASRSGSSSTDTQYF. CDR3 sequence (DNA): TGCGCCAGCAGAAGCGGGTCGTCTAGCACAGATACGCAGTATTTT.